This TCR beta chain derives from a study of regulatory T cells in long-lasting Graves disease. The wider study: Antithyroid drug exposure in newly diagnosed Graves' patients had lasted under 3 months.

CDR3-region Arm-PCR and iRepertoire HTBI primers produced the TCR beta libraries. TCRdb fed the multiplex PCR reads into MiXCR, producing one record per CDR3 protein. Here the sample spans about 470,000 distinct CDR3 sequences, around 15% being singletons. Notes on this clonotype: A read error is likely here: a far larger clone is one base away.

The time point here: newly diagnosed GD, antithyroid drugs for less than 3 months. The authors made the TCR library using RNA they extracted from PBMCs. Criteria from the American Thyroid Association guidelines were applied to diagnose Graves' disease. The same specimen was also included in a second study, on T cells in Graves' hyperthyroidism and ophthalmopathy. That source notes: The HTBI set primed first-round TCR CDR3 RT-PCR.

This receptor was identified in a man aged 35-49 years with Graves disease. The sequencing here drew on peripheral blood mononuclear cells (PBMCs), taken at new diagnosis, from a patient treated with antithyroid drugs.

The CDR3 here is CASNGRGRTDTQYF. The CDR3 DNA follows: TGTGCCAGCAACGGACGAGGACGCACAGATACGCAGTATTTT. The chain recombines TRBV7-6 with TRBJ2-3; D not certain. CDR1 is SGHVS, CDR2 FNYEAQ, per germline. With 7 bases removed from V and 1 base from J, the gap between germline ends came to 12 bases. CDR3 length: 14 amino acids. Based on the CDR3 plus reference TRBV7-6 and TRBJ2-3, the full variable domain is GAGVSQSPRYKVTKRGQDVALRCDPISGHVSLYWYRQALGQGPEFLTYFNYEAQQDKSGLPNDRFSAERPEGSISTLTIQRTEQRDSAMYRCASNGRGRTDTQYFGPGTRLTVL.